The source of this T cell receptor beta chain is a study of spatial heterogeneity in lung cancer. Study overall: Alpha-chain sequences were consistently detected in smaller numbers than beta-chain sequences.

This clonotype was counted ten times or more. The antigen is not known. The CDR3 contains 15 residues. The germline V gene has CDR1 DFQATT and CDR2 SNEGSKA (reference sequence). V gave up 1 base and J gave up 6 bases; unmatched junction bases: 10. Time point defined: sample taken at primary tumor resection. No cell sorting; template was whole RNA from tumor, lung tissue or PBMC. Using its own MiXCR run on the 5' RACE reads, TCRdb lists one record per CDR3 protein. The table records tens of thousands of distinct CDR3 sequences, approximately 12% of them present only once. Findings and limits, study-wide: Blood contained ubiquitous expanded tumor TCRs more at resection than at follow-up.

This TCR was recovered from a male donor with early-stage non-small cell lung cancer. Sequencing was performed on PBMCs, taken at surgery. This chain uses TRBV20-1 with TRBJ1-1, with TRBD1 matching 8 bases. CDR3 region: CSARVFGQGIPEAFF. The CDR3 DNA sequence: TGCAGTGCTAGAGTCTTTGGACAGGGAATACCTGAAGCTTTCTTT.